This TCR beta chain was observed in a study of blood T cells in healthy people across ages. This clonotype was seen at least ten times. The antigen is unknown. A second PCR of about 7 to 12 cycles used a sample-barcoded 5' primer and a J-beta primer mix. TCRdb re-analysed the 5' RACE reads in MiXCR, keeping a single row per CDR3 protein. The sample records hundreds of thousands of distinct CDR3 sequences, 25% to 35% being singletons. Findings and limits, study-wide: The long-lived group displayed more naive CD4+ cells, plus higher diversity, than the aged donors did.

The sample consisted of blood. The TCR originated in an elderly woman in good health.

The CDR3 region is CASSYLPEYNEQFF. In DNA, the CDR3 is TGTGCCAGCAGTTACTTGCCAGAATACAATGAGCAGTTCTTC. The J gene is TRBJ2-1, the V gene TRBV6-5; D unclear. With 1 base removed from V and 4 bases from J, the gap between germline ends came to 8 bases. Per the germline V gene, CDR1 is MNHEY and CDR2 is SVGAGI. The CDR3 contains 14 residues.